The 3 T cell receptor beta chains reported below all come from one sample, sequenced in a study of regulatory T cells in long-lasting Graves disease. Relying on iRepertoire HTBI primers and Arm-PCR of CDR3 regions, the team built TCR beta libraries. TCRdb redid the calling of the multiplex PCR reads with MiXCR, one entry per CDR3 protein. The table records some 410,000 distinct CDR3 sequences, roughly 15% of them present only once. As for time point: newly diagnosed GD, antithyroid drugs for less than 3 months. PBMC RNA served as the TCR library source. The sample also formed part of further work on T cells in Graves' hyperthyroidism and ophthalmopathy.

The material sequenced was peripheral blood mononuclear cells (PBMCs), taken at new diagnosis, from a patient treated with antithyroid drugs. All receptors derive from a woman aged 25-40 years with Graves disease.

This clonotype was detected ten times or more. The genes are TRBV28 and TRBJ2-3, with 9 bases identical to TRBD1. Losses at the gene ends were 4 bases for V and 0 bases for J; bases not matched to a gene: 8. The CDR3 totals 17 residues. CDR1 is MDHEN, CDR2 SYDVKM, per germline. CDR3 sequence reads: CASSSPGQGISTDTQYF. CDR3 DNA: TGTGCCAGCAGTTCCCCGGGACAGGGCATTAGCACAGATACGCAGTATTTT. Complete variable domain (other parts from reference TRBV28 and TRBJ2-3): DVKVTQSSRYLVKRTGEKVFLECVQDMDHENMFWYRQDPGLGLRLIYFSYDVKMKEKGDIPEGYSVSREKKERFSLILESASTNQTSMYLCASSSPGQGISTDTQYFGPGTRLTVL.

This clonotype was seen a handful of times. The gene calls are TRBV5-1 and TRBJ2-1; D is ambiguous. Trimming left V 7 bases short and J 3 bases short, with 17 bases between. CDR3 size: 15 residues. Germline V lookup: CDR1 SGHRS, CDR2 YFSETQ. CDR3 protein: CASFDLGSDYNEQFF. In nucleotides, the CDR3 is TGCGCCAGCTTTGACCTAGGGTCCGACTACAATGAGCAGTTCTTC.

This clonotype was seen at least ten times. V is TRBV20-1 and J is TRBJ2-1, with 14 bases lining up with TRBD2. This CDR3 is 18 amino acids long. The V gene end was trimmed by 1 base and the J gene end by 7 bases; junction bases not matched to a gene: 12. Germline V gives CDR1 DFQATT, CDR2 SNEGSKA (reference sequence). The CDR3 sequence: CSARGVPTSGRAENEQFF. The CDR3 DNA reads TGCAGTGCTAGAGGGGTGCCGACTAGCGGGAGGGCCGAGAATGAGCAGTTCTTC.